This T cell receptor (beta chain) was captured in a study of early T cells in non-severe SARS-CoV-2 infection. Looking at the study overall: Chains were not paired, and sequencing was done on bulk RNA from unsorted whole blood.

Researchers attached unique molecular identifiers to individual cDNA molecules. From the 5' RACE reads, TCRdb called clonotypes with MiXCR, one entry per CDR3 protein. This sample has tens of thousands of distinct CDR3 sequences, with 20% to 25% found just once. Study outcomes and limitations: Reliance on VDJdb matching favored anti-spike CD8 responses; private and CD4 specificities were missed.

This clonotype was counted a few times. Its antigen is undetermined. Germline V lookup: CDR1 SQVTM, CDR2 ANQGSEA. The CDR3 spans 13 residues. With 3 bases removed from V and 1 base from J, the gap between germline ends came to 9 bases. Specimen: whole blood, collected at baseline. This receptor was identified in an adult who was a healthcare worker with PCR-confirmed SARS-CoV-2 infection or an uninfected control (not recorded which). The genes are TRBV29-1 and TRBJ1-1; the D is unclear. CDR3 in DNA: TGCAGCGTTGACGGTCCCCAGAACACTGAAGCTTTCTTT. Its protein product is CSVDGPQNTEAFF. Full variable domain (outside the CDR3, taken from reference TRBV29-1 and TRBJ1-1): SAVISQKPSRDICQRGTSLTIQCQVDSQVTMMFWYRQQPGQSLTLIATANQGSEATYESGFVIDKFPISRPNLTFSTLTVSNMSPEDSSIYLCSVDGPQNTEAFFGQGTRLTVV.